Shown below are 6 T cell receptor beta chains from a single sample sequenced in a study of blood T cells in healthy people across ages. With a J-beta primer mix and a sample-barcoded 5' primer, a second PCR ran about 6 to 11 cycles. Each CDR3 protein is one row after TCRdb ran MiXCR on the 5' RACE reads. The sample consists of hundreds of thousands of distinct CDR3 sequences, about 30% of them appearing once. Source material: blood. These receptors were taken from an elderly woman in good health.

The sample holds a few counts of this clonotype. The chain has TRBV5-1 and TRBJ1-4; D possibly corresponds to TRBD1 (6 bases). Trimming removed 6 bases from V and 4 bases from J, with 22 bases in between. This CDR3 is built from 17 residues. Looked up from germline, CDR1 is SGHRS and CDR2 is YFSETQ. For the CDR3, the DNA is TGCGCCAGCAAGCCCTCAGGGACACCCTTGGGTAATGAAAAACTGTTTTTT. Protein product: CASKPSGTPLGNEKLFF.

This clonotype has at least ten counts. This sequence joins TRBV11-2 and TRBJ2-3; 14 positions agree with TRBD2. The V gene end was trimmed by 1 base and the J gene end by 4 bases; junction bases not matched to a gene: 4. This CDR3 region has 17 residues. CDR1 SGHAT and CDR2 FQNNGV come from the germline V gene. The CDR3 DNA reads as TGTGCCAGCAGCTTAGGGACTAGCGGGGGGTGGGCAGATACGCAGTATTTT. This codes for CASSLGTSGGWADTQYF.

The J gene is TRBJ2-7, the V gene TRBV6-1; 14 bases map to TRBD2. Germline-derived CDR1 and CDR2 are MNHNS and SASEGT. The length of the CDR3 is 15 residues. Germline trimming cut 9 bases from V and 6 bases from J; bases unmatched to any gene: 10. CDR3 sequence reads: CARRPPGLAGGEQYF. DNA for the CDR3: TGTGCCAGGAGACCTCCAGGACTAGCGGGAGGCGAGCAGTACTTC.

On this clonotype itself: At one of its ends the junction is not consistent with the germline gene, which may arise from a read error. The chain joins TRBV12-3 or TRBV12-4 to TRBJ1-4; 7 bases are a match to TRBD1. The CDR3 runs to 14 residues. The CDR3 loop reads CASSLGGSLEKLFF. CDR3 in DNA: TGTGCCAGCAGCTTAGGGGGCAGCCTTGAAAAACTGTTTTTT.

As for this clonotype: This may arise from a read error, as a much more abundant clone is one base away. The V and J genes are TRBV5-1 and TRBJ1-1; 7 positions match TRBD1. Germline CDR1 reads SGHRS; CDR2 reads YFSETQ. The CDR3 is 13 residues long. CDR3 DNA sequence: TGCGCCAGCAGGGGACAGATGAACACTGAAACTTTCTTT. This gives the protein CASRGQMNTETFF.

This clonotype has only a few counts. V gene TRBV7-2 combines with J gene TRBJ2-2; TRBD2 matches at 12 bases. After removal of 4 bases from V and 2 bases from J, the junction contained 2 bases not matched to a gene. The CDR3 length is 16 residues. CDR1 SGHTA and CDR2 FQGNSA come from the germline V gene. The CDR3 loop reads CASSSTSGRNTGELFF. The CDR3 coding sequence is TGTGCCAGCAGCTCGACTAGCGGGAGAAACACCGGGGAGCTGTTTTTT.